This is a list of T cell receptor beta chains from one sample in a study of T cell repertoires in cytomegalovirus infection. In TCRdb, the reads were re-called with MiXCR into one record per CDR3 protein. This sample has 560,000 or so distinct CDR3 sequences, with approximately 15% found just once. The sequenced sample was CD8+ T cells from PBMCs. Receptors originate from a human donor in good health (CMV status not recorded). Some clones in this sample may be carry-over from other donors' samples. Each CDR3 is given with its conserved first and last residue. The order of the fields is D gene, clone size, V gene, J gene, CDR3 length, CDR3 DNA, CDR3 protein. D genes are given only for firm matches. The size entry is marked missing in some rows and otherwise reads once, few, many or a size class.

>-|-|TRBV4-1|TRBJ2-1|11
TGCGCCAGCACCTTCGGCAATGAGCAGTTCTTC
CASTFGNEQFF
>-|many|TRBV6-1|TRBJ2-7|14
TGTGCCAGCAAGAAAGCCGGGACAACCTACGAGCAGTACTTC
CASKKAGTTYEQYF
>-|-|TRBV20-1|TRBJ2-3|14
TGCAGTGCTAGAGCACCGGGATTCACAGATACGCAGTATTTT
CSARAPGFTDTQYF
>TRBD1|many|TRBV19|TRBJ2-7|14
TGTGCCAGTAGTTTCGAAGGACAGGGCTACGAGCAGTACTTC
CASSFEGQGYEQYF
>-|once|TRBV20-1|TRBJ1-2|11
TGCAGTGCCCGGGGCAGCTATGGCTACACCTTC
CSARGSYGYTF
>-|-|TRBV7-8|TRBJ1-4|15
TGTGCCAGCAGAGCAGGGGTGGGGTTTGGGGAAAAACTGTTTTTT
CASRAGVGFGEKLFF
>-|-|TRBV7-4|TRBJ2-1|17
TGTGCCAGCAGCTTCCCTAATTCCGGGAGCATCTACAATGAGCAGTTCTTC
CASSFPNSGSIYNEQFF
>-|few|TRBV4-2|TRBJ1-2|13
TGTGCCAGCAGCCAAGTGGAGGCAGGTGGCTACACCTTC
CASSQVEAGGYTF
>-|-|TRBV4-1|TRBJ2-1|13
TGCGCCAGCAGCCAAGTAGGGGACAATGAGCAGTTCTTC
CASSQVGDNEQFF
>TRBD1|-|TRBV7-8|TRBJ1-1|13
TGTGCCAGCAGCTCGGACAGGTTCACTGAAGCTTTCTTT
CASSSDRFTEAFF
>TRBD2|many|TRBV7-8|TRBJ2-1|16
TGTGCCAGCAGCTTAGGACTAGCGGGAGGGAGGCATGAGCAGTTCTTC
CASSLGLAGGRHEQFF
>-|-|TRBV2|TRBJ2-7|14
TGTGCCAGCAGTGGGTGGGGGCGACCTCGCGAGCAGTACTTC
CASSGWGRPREQYF
>-|many|TRBV6-5|TRBJ1-4|17
TGTGCCAGCAGTTACTCGATAGTGGATGCAACTAATGAAAAACTGTTTTTT
CASSYSIVDATNEKLFF
>-|many|TRBV7-9|TRBJ2-7|13
TGTGCCAGCAGCTCAAGAGCAAGCGCAGGGCTGTACTTC
CASSSRASAGLYF
>-|many|TRBV19|TRBJ1-2|14
TGTGCCAGTACCCCGGCGGGCCGGGGGGATGGCTACACCTTC
CASTPAGRGDGYTF
>-|many|TRBV7-9|TRBJ1-2|15
TGTGCCAGCAGCTTAGATTATGCGGCTAACTATGGCTACACCTTC
CASSLDYAANYGYTF
>TRBD1|few|TRBV5-4|TRBJ1-2|14
TGTGCCAGCAGCTCCCGGACAGGCTATAGTGGCTACACCTTC
CASSSRTGYSGYTF
>TRBD1|few|TRBV7-9|TRBJ1-5|15
TGTGCCAGCAGCGCCGGGACAGGTCACAATCAGCCCCAGCATTTT
CASSAGTGHNQPQHF
>TRBD1|many|TRBV7-8|TRBJ2-2|17
TGTGCCAGCAGTCATCGCTCGGACAGGGCCAACGCCGGGGAGCTGTTTTTT
CASSHRSDRANAGELFF
>-|few|TRBV6-5|TRBJ1-4|15
TGTGCCAGCAGTTACTCGGGGGGAGGAAGTGAAAAACTGTTTTTT
CASSYSGGGSEKLFF
>-|many|TRBV7-6|TRBJ2-1|16
TGTGCCAGCAGCTTAGTTGGGGTGGGGCCCTACAATGAGCAGTTCTTC
CASSLVGVGPYNEQFF
>-|-|TRBV13|TRBJ2-7|16
TGTGCCAGCAGCTTAGGGGGTGAGGGTAGATTCTACGAGCAGTACTTC
CASSLGGEGRFYEQYF
>TRBD1|few|TRBV29-1|TRBJ1-1|14
TGCAGCGTCGGAGGAAGTGACAGGGTTTTTGAAGCTTTCTTT
CSVGGSDRVFEAFF
>TRBD1|many|TRBV7-3|TRBJ1-6|16
TGTGCCAGCAGCTTAACCCGGGACAGGGTTATTTCACCCCTCCACTTT
CASSLTRDRVISPLHF
>-|many|TRBV7-2|TRBJ2-7|14
TGTGCCAGCAGCCCTGGACAGGACTACTACGAGCAGTACTTC
CASSPGQDYYEQYF
>TRBD2|-|TRBV7-9|TRBJ2-2|17
TGTGCCAGCAGCTTCCCCTCAGGGACTAGCGGAACCGGGGAGCTGTTTTTT
CASSFPSGTSGTGELFF
>TRBD2|few|TRBV7-9|TRBJ2-1|13
TGTGCCAGCAGCTTAGGGGTTAGCGGGAACTGGTTCTTC
CASSLGVSGNWFF
>TRBD2|-|TRBV6-2/TRBV6-3|TRBJ2-1|18
TGTGCCAGCAGTTACTCGCGGCCCGAGACTAGCGGGAGGAGTGAGCAGTTCTTC
CASSYSRPETSGRSEQFF
>-|few|TRBV5-1|TRBJ2-7|15
TGCGCCAGCAGCTCCGGGTCGAGAGGGGACTACGAGCAGTACTTC
CASSSGSRGDYEQYF
>-|-|TRBV29-1|TRBJ2-2|14
TGCAGCGTTCAGGCTAAAGGGAACACCGGGGAGCTGTTTTTT
CSVQAKGNTGELFF
>TRBD1|many|TRBV7-9|TRBJ2-7|16
TGTGCCAGCAGCGGAGGTCACCAGGGGGTACCCTACGAGCAGTACTTC
CASSGGHQGVPYEQYF
>-|many|TRBV14|TRBJ2-3|16
TGTGCCAGCAGCCAAGGGAATGGGCCGCTTTGGGATACGCAGTATTTT
CASSQGNGPLWDTQYF
>-|many|TRBV12-3/TRBV12-4|TRBJ1-3|12
TGTGCCAGCCGCATTATTCTCGGGGCTTTATATTTT
CASRIILGALYF
>-|-|TRBV28|TRBJ2-3|12
TGTGCCAGCCAGGACCCCACAGATACGCAGTATTTT
CASQDPTDTQYF
>TRBD2|few|TRBV20-1|TRBJ2-7|13
TGCAGTGCTAGGCCAGCGGGAGAGGGAGAGCAGTACTTC
CSARPAGEGEQYF
>-|many|TRBV11-3|TRBJ1-1|17
TGTGCCAGCAGTTTCAAATCGGGACCGCAGGGGAACACTGAAGCTTTCTTT
CASSFKSGPQGNTEAFF
>-|many|TRBV24-1|TRBJ2-7|11
TGTGCCACTAGCGACTCCTACGAGCAGTACTTC
CATSDSYEQYF
>TRBD1|-|TRBV7-2|TRBJ1-4|15
TGTGCCAGCAGCTTAGGAGGGACAGAAGGTGAAAAACTGTTTTTT
CASSLGGTEGEKLFF
>TRBD1|few|TRBV20-1|TRBJ2-1|17
TGCAGTGCTAGAGATATGGGACAGGGAAACTCCTACAATGAGCAGTTCTTC
CSARDMGQGNSYNEQFF
>-|-|TRBV5-4|TRBJ1-2|12
TGTGCCAGCAGCGGGGCTGGGCCAGGCTACACCTTC
CASSGAGPGYTF
>-|few|TRBV2|TRBJ2-1|14
TGTGCCAGCAAAAAAGGGGTTGGGAACAATGAGCAGTTCTTC
CASKKGVGNNEQFF
>-|many|TRBV7-2|TRBJ2-3|16
TGTGCCAGCAGCTTCAGGTTGGGAGATCCGACAGATACGCAGTATTTT
CASSFRLGDPTDTQYF
>TRBD1|-|TRBV2|TRBJ2-1|13
TGTGCCAGCAGGAACAGGGGGGACAATGAGCAGTTCTTC
CASRNRGDNEQFF
>-|many|TRBV7-9|TRBJ1-1|15
TGTGCCAGCAGCCCGCTCGGGGCAGGGAACACTGAAGCTTTCTTT
CASSPLGAGNTEAFF
>TRBD1|many|TRBV7-6|TRBJ2-7|12
TGTGCCAGCAGTTGGGACAGTGGGGAGCAGTACTTC
CASSWDSGEQYF
>-|-|TRBV20-1|TRBJ2-1|15
TGCAGTGCTACCCGGGGCCCAAGCTCCTACAATGAGCAGTTCTTC
CSATRGPSSYNEQFF
>TRBD1|few|TRBV20-1|TRBJ1-2|17
TGCAGTGCTAGAGGGCCTAGCCGACAGGGTAGGGTCTATGGCTACACCTTC
CSARGPSRQGRVYGYTF
>-|few|TRBV27|TRBJ2-4|15
TGTGCCAGCAGCCTAACACTCCTAGCCAAAAACATTCAGTACTTC
CASSLTLLAKNIQYF
>-|-|TRBV14|TRBJ2-1|18
TGTGCCAGCAGCCAGAAGACCCCTGATCTGAGCTCCTACAATGAGCAGTTCTTC
CASSQKTPDLSSYNEQFF
>-|few|TRBV2|TRBJ1-3|15
TGTGCCAGCAGTGAAGACCTCTACTCTGGAAACACCATATATTTT
CASSEDLYSGNTIYF
>-|many|TRBV7-3|TRBJ2-3|15
TGTGCCAGCAGCTTCGGCAGGTCAAGCACAGATACGCAGTATTTT
CASSFGRSSTDTQYF
>-|many|TRBV4-1|TRBJ2-5|14
TGCGCCAGCAGCCGGGATCCCCGAGGGGAGACCCAGTACTTC
CASSRDPRGETQYF
>TRBD1|-|TRBV19|TRBJ2-2|16
TGTGCCAGTAGTATATCCGGACAGGGGAACACCGGGGAGCTGTTTTTT
CASSISGQGNTGELFF
>TRBD1|many|TRBV7-6|TRBJ2-7|15
TGTGCCAGCAGCGCCCGACAGGGGGTCAGGTACGAGCAGTACTTC
CASSARQGVRYEQYF
>-|-|TRBV27|TRBJ2-1|12
TGTGCCAGCTCCATGGGGGGTCATGAGCAGTTCTTC
CASSMGGHEQFF
>-|few|TRBV5-6|TRBJ2-7|12
TGTGCCAGCAGCGATCTCTCCTACGAGCAGTACTTC
CASSDLSYEQYF
>TRBD2|many|TRBV28|TRBJ2-3|16
TGTGCCAGCAGTTGGGCTAGCGGAGATCTGGCAGATACGCAGTATTTT
CASSWASGDLADTQYF